The T cell receptor beta chain under discussion was sequenced for a study of T cells in Graves' hyperthyroidism and ophthalmopathy (dated by TCRdb to between 2017 and 2020). In terms of the full investigation: Peripheral blood samples were taken at the time of initial diagnosis, prior to any treatment. TCR V-J signatures able to tell the groups apart were searched for in a discovery cohort of 90 to 100 patients, of whom more than 40 had Graves' ophthalmopathy and around 56 had stable Graves' hyperthyroidism. Prospective prediction of ophthalmopathy was tested in an independent validation cohort consisting of some 20 hyperthyroidism patients and 17 patients who later progressed to ophthalmopathy. For training and testing, the 110 or so patients in the discovery cohort were randomly divided in a 7:3 ratio. Thyroid tissue and blood T-cell repertoires from roughly 6 Graves' hyperthyroidism patients were also compared in the study. After sampling, hyperthyroidism patients received methimazole starting at 30 mg daily, and ophthalmopathy patients received high-dose intravenous methylprednisolone. According to the paper, TCR Vbeta CDR3 sequencing was carried out on approximately 140 peripheral blood samples, which came from 40 to 45 ophthalmopathy, some 73 hyperthyroidism and about 17 progressor patients. Points the paper makes about the study in general: A model built on a 13 V-J signature distinguished ophthalmopathy from stable hyperthyroidism, reaching 85% to 90% sensitivity and about 81% specificity in cross-validation and 80%/75% in testing. Most expanded thyroid clonotypes (frequency above 0.001) were also detected in blood, a finding suggesting that blood repertoires may reflect thyroid immune responses. Sample size was not statistically predetermined, and blinding of investigators to group allocation was not performed. During validation, the model predicted progression to ophthalmopathy a median of about 6.5 months ahead of onset, with approximately 70% sensitivity and 72.22% specificity.

In the ophthalmopathy patients, disease was moderately to severely active, with a Clinical Activity Score of 3 or more, a NOSPECS grade of 4 or more, and a duration of less than 3 months. Any patient with an uncontrolled infection, another autoimmune disease, pregnancy or lactation was excluded. Diagnoses were based on clinical symptoms, serum thyroxine and TRAb, thyroid ultrasound and orbital computed tomography. PBMCs were separated from under 12 ml of fresh peripheral blood using Ficoll-Paque density gradient centrifugation. Total RNA was extracted using Trizol reagent, and RNA quality was assessed on an Agilent 2100 Bioanalyzer. A word on this clonotype: Its antigen has not been determined. Base qualities are not provided; no much larger clone lies one nucleotide away.

As encoded in the germline V gene, CDR1 is SGHRS while CDR2 is YFSETQ. The CDR3 covers 16 residues, taking in both the cysteine and the phenylalanine. Only the CDR3 portion is preserved as DNA: 48 bases, with reading frame beginning at the first base. Unmatched junction bases come to 2, with V trimmed by 0 bases and J by 0 bases. The TCR beta CDR3 regions were amplified from the RNA transcripts. The first round of RT-PCR for the TCR CDR3 was performed with the HTBI primer set and the Qiagen OneStep RT-PCR kit. Libraries were constructed in a second round of multiplex PCR, after which size selection and purification were carried out. Sequencing of the libraries was done on an Illumina HiSeq2000 using paired-end 100 bp reads. Concerning the study's data processing: SOAPnuke was used to process the raw data, throwing out any read that contained adapters or uncalled bases, had a mean Phred below 15, or lacked an exact constant-primer or identifier match. High-quality paired reads were merged with COPE v1.2.5, and unique nucleotide sequences were defined as clonotypes. MiTCR v1.1 was used to align the clonotypes against IMGT TRBV, TRBD and TRBJ reference segments. Only V-J combinations with frequency above 0.0001, covering 99.2% of repertoires, were analysed. The TCS score was defined as the ratio of F50 (clonal expansion) to E x V (chaos), calculated using BLOSUM62-based TCRdist between CDR3 peptides within each V-J. Welch's t-statistics and random forest reduced 514 V-J features to 13, which were used in a naive Bayes classifier (R e1071). TCRdb redid the processing of the public reads, applying fastp at Q25 and MiXCR, and retained in-frame beta chains. Every CDR3 protein is listed once, alongside the most common genes and DNA of its rows. The V and J calls were not made by the authors but by TCRdb's processing. Counted in this sample were around 55,000 distinct CDR3 sequences; over 40% of them appeared once. The top ten hold about a tenth of the sample.

The specimen was blood. Recombination joined TRBV5-1 with TRBJ2-3; the junction holds 9 bases that match TRBD2. The clonotype originates from a woman aged 50 to 65 with Graves' ophthalmopathy. The DNA sequence is as follows: TGCGCCAGCAGCTTGGGACTAGCGGCTAGCACAGATACGCAGTATTTT. Its protein reads: CASSLGLAASTDTQYF.